What follows are 20 T cell receptor beta chains derived from one specimen sequenced in a study of blood T cells in healthy people across ages. A sample-barcoded 5' primer and a J-beta primer mix were used in a second PCR of roughly 6 to 11 cycles. In TCRdb, the 5' RACE reads were re-called with MiXCR into one record per CDR3 protein. Of about 800,000 distinct CDR3 sequences in the sample, around a quarter were seen once. These sequences were also reported in another study, on T cells of mothers and their children.

Sequenced material: blood. The receptor source for this set is a boy aged 5-17 years in good health.

This clonotype was seen more than once but under ten times. The chain couples TRBV7-2 to TRBJ2-5; tentatively, D is TRBD2 (7 bases). Germline V CDR1 and CDR2: SGHTA, FQGNSA. CDR3 size: 15 residues. Trimming took 5 bases from V and 5 from J, leaving 18 bases between them. The DNA of the CDR3 is TGTGCCAGCAGCCGAGTTCTAGGGAGGGGGGAGACCCAGTACTTC. Amino acid sequence: CASSRVLGRGETQYF.

This chain joins TRBV12-3 or TRBV12-4 and TRBJ2-1, with D unclear. This CDR3 contains 12 residues. V was pared by 8 bases and J by 3 bases, with 8 bases between. This chain's CDR3 is CASAELYNEQFF. CDR3 coding DNA: TGTGCCAGCGCGGAGCTCTACAATGAGCAGTTCTTC.

This clonotype has a handful of counts. This chain joins TRBV20-1 and TRBJ2-1; a possible D gene is TRBD2 (6 bases). CDR1 and CDR2 from the germline V gene are DFQATT and SNEGSKA (reference sequence). The germline V and J ends were trimmed by 3 bases and 3 bases, with 15 bases remaining between them. The CDR3 runs 15 residues. The CDR3 coding sequence is TGCAGTGCTAGGAAGGGAGGAGCGGGCTACAATGAGCAGTTCTTC. Protein product: CSARKGGAGYNEQFF.

V is TRBV7-8 and J is TRBJ2-1; the D is unclear. Between the trimmed V and J ends, which lost 6 bases and 9 bases, there was a span of 18 bases. Germline V gives CDR1 SGHVS, CDR2 FQNEAQ. This CDR3 spans 14 amino acids. CDR3 in amino acids: CASRHASRSAEQFF. CDR3 nucleotide sequence: TGTGCCAGCAGACACGCGTCCCGGAGTGCTGAGCAGTTCTTC.

Only a few counts were recorded for this clonotype. The chain recombines TRBV20-1 with TRBJ1-1; D uncertain. Germline CDR1 is DFQATT and CDR2 is SNEGSKA (reference sequence). This CDR3 contains 16 residues. Trimming took 0 bases from V and 5 from J, leaving 19 bases between them. The CDR3 nucleotides are TGCAGTGCTAGAGATCAAGATTGGGTTCGGTGGACTGAAGCTTTCTTT. Its translation: CSARDQDWVRWTEAFF.

This clonotype occurred a few times. This chain connects TRBV6-5 to TRBJ2-5; TRBD2 aligns across 7 bases. Germline V gene lookup returns CDR1 MNHEY and CDR2 SVGAGI. The CDR3 is 15 residues long. Trimming removed 2 bases from V and 1 base from J; junction bases left unmatched: 4. The CDR3 region is CASSYRASGQETQYF. CDR3 DNA: TGTGCCAGCAGTTACAGGGCTAGCGGCCAAGAGACCCAGTACTTC.

This clonotype was recorded a few times. The DNA of the CDR3 is TGTGCCAGCAGCCCCTGGGTGTCCGGGGAGCTGTTTTTT. Protein sequence: CASSPWVSGELFF. The V call is TRBV12-3 or TRBV12-4, the J call TRBJ2-2; no clear D. Deletions cut 6 bases from V and 6 bases from J, with 11 bases between. The CDR3 is made up of 13 amino acids.

The genes are TRBV20-1 and TRBJ2-5; 7 bases line up with TRBD1. The CDR3 spans 14 residues. Per the germline V gene, CDR1 is DFQATT and CDR2 is SNEGSKA (reference sequence). The CDR3 is CSTQNRGRLETQYF. CDR3 in DNA: TGCAGCACACAAAACAGGGGCCGCCTAGAGACCCAGTACTTC.

The chain combines TRBV28 with TRBJ2-1; 7 bases agree with TRBD2. This CDR3 has 14 amino acids. Germline V gene sequence: CDR1 MDHEN, CDR2 SYDVKM. The trim removed 4 bases at V and 4 bases at J, leaving 4 bases unmatched. Written as DNA, the CDR3 is TGTGCCAGCAGTTCGCGGGGGAGATACAATGAGCAGTTCTTC. Protein: CASSSRGRYNEQFF.

This clonotype has just a few counts. The chain carries TRBV19 and TRBJ2-3; perhaps TRBD2 as D (6 bases). The CDR3 covers 14 residues. Looked up from germline, CDR1 is LNHDA and CDR2 is SQIVND (reference sequence). Between the trimmed V and J ends, which lost 3 bases and 3 bases, there was a span of 10 bases. The CDR3 region is CASSMDGTTDTQYF. The CDR3 coding sequence is TGTGCCAGTAGTATGGACGGGACTACAGATACGCAGTATTTT. The whole variable domain, remainder taken from reference TRBV19 and TRBJ2-3, is DGGITQSPKYLFRKEGQNVTLSCEQNLNHDAMYWYRQDPGQGLRLIYYSQIVNDFQKGDIAEGYSVSREKKESFPLTVTSAQKNPTAFYLCASSMDGTTDTQYFGPGTRLTVL.

This clonotype has more than one count but fewer than ten. The J gene is TRBJ2-3, the V gene TRBV6-4; TRBD1 agrees at 7 bases. The CDR3 runs 14 residues. From germline, CDR1 is MRHNA and CDR2 SNTAGT. J gave up 3 bases and V 4 bases, and 4 bases lay outside the gene matches. The CDR3 bases are TGTGCCAGCAGTGGGGGACAGACGACAGATACGCAGTATTTT. Protein sequence: CASSGGQTTDTQYF.

The V call is TRBV3-1, the J call TRBJ2-1; 7 nucleotides match TRBD2. The V and J ends lost 4 bases and 2 bases, in that order; junction bases with no gene match: 5. This CDR3 comprises 15 residues. Germline CDR1 LGHDT, CDR2 YNNKEL (reference sequence). CDR3 region: CASSPWEGTYNEQFF. The DNA of the CDR3 is TGTGCCAGCAGCCCCTGGGAGGGCACCTACAATGAGCAGTTCTTC.

This chain uses TRBV29-1 with TRBJ2-1; 7 bases map to TRBD2. V dropped 6 bases and J dropped 6; count of bases not matched to a gene: 14. Germline values: CDR1 SQVTM, CDR2 ANQGSEA. The length of the CDR3 is 15 residues. DNA of the CDR3: TGCAGCGTACCAGACGCGGGAGCGGCTGGCAATGAGCAGTTCTTC. Translated, it gives CSVPDAGAAGNEQFF.

The chain joins TRBV7-2 to TRBJ2-1, with unresolved D. The CDR3 contains 15 residues. V was clipped by 1 base and J by 5 bases, with 12 bases between them. CDR1 is SGHTA, CDR2 FQGNSA, per germline. The CDR3 nucleotides read TGTGCCAGCAGCTTAGACGGCCGGATGAACAATGAGCAGTTCTTC. Protein: CASSLDGRMNNEQFF.

J is TRBJ1-4 and V is TRBV7-2; 8 bases map to TRBD1. The CDR3 runs to 16 residues. Per the germline V gene, CDR1 is SGHTA and CDR2 is FQGNSA. J lost 2 bases, V lost 4 bases, and 6 bases had no gene match. Here the CDR3 DNA reads TGTGCCAGCAGCTCCCGACAGGGGTCCACTAATGAAAAACTGTTTTTT. Translated: CASSSRQGSTNEKLFF.

The chain is built from TRBV13 and TRBJ1-3, with D possibly TRBD1 on 6 matching bases. Germline V gene sequence: CDR1 PRHDT, CDR2 FYEKMQ (reference sequence). V was clipped by 5 bases and J by 2 bases, with 16 bases between them. The length of the CDR3 is 16 residues. CDR3 loop: CASSPVRGGAGNTIYF. In DNA, the CDR3 is TGTGCCAGCAGCCCTGTAAGGGGGGGAGCTGGAAACACCATATATTTT.

The chain couples TRBV20-1 to TRBJ2-5, with TRBD1 matching over 8 bases. CDR3 length: 13 residues. Germline V lookup: CDR1 DFQATT, CDR2 SNEGSKA (reference sequence). V shed 6 bases, J shed 5 bases, and the junction held 8 bases outside the gene matches. The CDR3 region is CSAPTGAGETQYF. The CDR3 DNA reads TGCAGTGCCCCGACAGGGGCGGGTGAGACCCAGTACTTC.

The table lists this clonotype with a few counts. The chain employs TRBV12-3 or TRBV12-4 and TRBJ2-5; D not certain. The CDR3 consists of 13 residues. The V end lost 4 bases, the J end lost 0 bases, and 6 bases lay between the germline ends. CDR3 DNA sequence: TGTGCCAGCAGTTCTGACGACCAAGAGACCCAGTACTTC. Protein sequence: CASSSDDQETQYF.

This chain links TRBV7-9 with TRBJ2-2; 9 nucleotides agree with TRBD1. Germline V gives CDR1 SEHNR, CDR2 FQNEAQ (reference sequence). The ends lost 4 bases at V and 6 bases at J; junction bases unmatched: 15. The CDR3 spans 18 residues. The CDR3 DNA reads as TGTGCCAGCAGCTCGGTTCAAAACCGGGACAGGGTATCCGGGGAGCTGTTTTTT. This gives the protein CASSSVQNRDRVSGELFF.

The chain combines TRBV20-1 with TRBJ1-4; TRBD1 agrees at 8 bases. Germline assignment: CDR1 DFQATT and CDR2 SNEGSKA (reference sequence). This CDR3 region has 15 residues. V gave up 5 bases and J gave up 5 bases; unmatched junction bases: 10. The CDR3 here is CSALTRTGRNEKLFF. The CDR3 DNA follows: TGCAGTGCTCTAACGCGGACAGGGAGAAATGAAAAACTGTTTTTT.